The 7 T cell receptor beta chains in this list originate from one sample, sequenced in a study of T cells after yellow fever vaccination. MiXCR was run by TCRdb on the 5' RACE reads, yielding one entry per CDR3 protein. The sample yields approximately 260,000 distinct CDR3 sequences, approximately 12% seen once. Sequencing was performed on CD4+ T cells sorted from PBMCs, taken 45 days after the yellow fever booster vaccination. These receptors were obtained from a young man who received the YFV17D yellow fever vaccine.

This clonotype has just a few counts. The chain combines TRBV12-3 or TRBV12-4 with TRBJ2-2; unclear D gene. The CDR3 has 15 residues. V lost 7 bases and J 5 bases, leaving 17 bases between the germline ends. The CDR3 sequence is CASNNRVSLTGELFF. In DNA form, the CDR3 reads TGTGCCAGCAATAACCGGGTCAGCCTTACCGGGGAGCTGTTTTTT.

The chain joins TRBV7-9 to TRBJ2-3, with D possibly TRBD1 on 5 matching bases. The CDR3 has 14 residues. V gave up 2 bases and J gave up 3 bases, with 9 bases separating them. Germline CDR1 is SEHNR and CDR2 is FQNEAQ (reference sequence). CDR3 protein: CASSLTRDTDTQYF. CDR3 sequence (DNA): TGTGCCAGCAGCTTAACCAGGGATACAGATACGCAGTATTTT.

The CDR3 is CASSTGTANTGELFF. The DNA for the CDR3 is TGTGCCAGCAGCACCGGGACAGCGAACACCGGGGAGCTGTTTTTT. The rearrangement uses TRBV7-8 and TRBJ2-2; TRBD1 matches 7 bases. In germline, CDR1 is SGHVS, CDR2 FQNEAQ. V trimming: 5 bases; J trimming: 0 bases; junction bases outside the gene matches: 3. CDR3 length equals 15 residues.

The chain links TRBV7-2 to TRBJ2-7, with 9 nucleotides matching TRBD1. V gave up 5 bases and J gave up 1 base; unmatched junction bases: 3. Germline CDR1 and CDR2: SGHTA and FQGNSA. The CDR3 length is 14 residues. The CDR3 loop is CASSPDRGSYEQYF. Here the CDR3 DNA reads TGTGCCAGCAGCCCTGACAGGGGGTCCTACGAGCAGTACTTC.

This clonotype was counted only a few times. This chain uses TRBV10-3 with TRBJ1-2, with unresolved D. The V gene lost 4 bases and the J gene lost 3 bases, with 12 bases spanning the gap. CDR1 is ENHRY, CDR2 SYGVKD, per germline. This CDR3 is built from 14 residues. For the CDR3, the DNA is TGTGCCATCAGTGCGAGGGCGCGGGACTATGGCTACACCTTC. Protein product: CAISARARDYGYTF.

This rearrangement joins TRBV7-2 to TRBJ2-5; 12 nucleotides align to TRBD2. Unmatched junction bases numbered 8, after V lost 7 bases and J lost 5 bases. Germline V gene data show CDR1 as SGHTA and CDR2 as FQGNSA. The CDR3 extends over 15 amino acids. CDR3: CASTSLAGGEETQYF. The CDR3 region has the DNA TGTGCCAGCACCTCACTAGCGGGAGGCGAGGAGACCCAGTACTTC.

The rearrangement uses TRBV18 and TRBJ2-7, with a weak D call TRBD1 (5 bases). Trimming cost V 6 bases and J 3 bases, with 15 bases left between them. The CDR3 sequence is 14 residues long. The V gene's germline CDR1 is KGHSH and CDR2 LQKENI. CDR3 region: CASSSFGALYEQYF. CDR3 coding DNA: TGTGCCAGCTCCAGTTTTGGGGCCCTCTACGAGCAGTACTTC.